This TCR beta chain was sequenced for a study of blood T cell repertoires in COVID-19. The CDR3 runs to 14 residues. Losses at the gene ends were 8 bases for V and 5 bases for J; bases not matched to a gene: 11. Germline loops: CDR1 GTSNPN, CDR2 SVGIG (reference sequence). The repertoire was sequenced with immunoSEQ multiplex PCR; TCRdb's copy has only in-frame clones and lacks some. In the table there are about 480,000 clones, approximately 88% of which are singletons. The clonotype was recovered from a woman aged 50 to 65 with COVID-19, enrolled during active disease. The J gene is TRBJ2-7, the V gene TRBV30, with 11 bases aligning to TRBD1. The sequencing sample was made of peripheral blood. CDR3 amino acids: CARGQGAPSHEQYF. The CDR3 DNA sequence: TGTGCCCGTGGACAGGGGGCTCCCAGTCACGAGCAGTACTTC.